This TCR beta chain was sequenced for a study of shared clonotypes between healthy human individuals. Once extracted for a subset, genomic DNA was divided evenly among several immunoSEQ plates. TCRdb keeps only in-frame clones here, not all; method: immunoSEQ multiplex PCR. This table has some 2,100,000 clones, approximately 95% appearing once. Overall study results and limits: Among donors, the sharing of clonotypes was expected to be influenced by sequencing depth.

On this clone: Its antigen is as yet unknown.

With V trimmed by 4 bases and J by 1 base, 8 bases remained unmatched. Germline V CDR1 and CDR2: SGHRS, YFSETQ. The CDR3 has 16 residues. The gene calls are TRBV5-1 and TRBJ2-5; TRBD2 agrees at 9 bases. The sample taken for sequencing was naive CD4+ T cells sorted from blood. Described subset: CD45RA+ positively selected. This TCR was sampled from a man in his late teens or twenties in good health. The DNA of the CDR3 is TGCGCCAGCAGCGCATTAGCGGGAGTGACCCAAGAGACCCAGTACTTC. This gives the protein CASSALAGVTQETQYF.